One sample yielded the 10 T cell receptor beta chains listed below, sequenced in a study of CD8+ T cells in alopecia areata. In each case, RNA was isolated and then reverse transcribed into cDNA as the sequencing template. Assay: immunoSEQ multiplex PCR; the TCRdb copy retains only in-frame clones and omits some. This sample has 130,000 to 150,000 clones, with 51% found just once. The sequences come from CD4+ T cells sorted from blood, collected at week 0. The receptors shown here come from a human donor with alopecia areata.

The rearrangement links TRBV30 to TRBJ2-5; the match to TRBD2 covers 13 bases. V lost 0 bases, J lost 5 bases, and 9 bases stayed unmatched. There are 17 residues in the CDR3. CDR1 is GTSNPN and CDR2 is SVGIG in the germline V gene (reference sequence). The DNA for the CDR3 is TGTGCCTGGAGTGTTACTCGGACTAGCGGGGGCGTGGAGACCCAGTACTTC. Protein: CAWSVTRTSGGVETQYF. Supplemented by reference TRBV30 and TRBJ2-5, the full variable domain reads SQTIHQWPATLVQPVGSPLSLECTVEGTSNPNLYWYRQAAGRGLQLLFYSVGIGQISSEVPQNLSASRPQDRQFILSSKKLLLSDSGFYLCAWSVTRTSGGVETQYFGPGTRLLVL.

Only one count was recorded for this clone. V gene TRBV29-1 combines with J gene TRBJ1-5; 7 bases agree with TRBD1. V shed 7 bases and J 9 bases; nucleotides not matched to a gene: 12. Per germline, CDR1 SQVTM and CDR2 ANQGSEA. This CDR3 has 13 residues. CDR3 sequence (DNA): TGCAGCGCCAAGGGAGGGGGCGAAGGGCCCCAGCATTTT. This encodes CSAKGGGEGPQHF.

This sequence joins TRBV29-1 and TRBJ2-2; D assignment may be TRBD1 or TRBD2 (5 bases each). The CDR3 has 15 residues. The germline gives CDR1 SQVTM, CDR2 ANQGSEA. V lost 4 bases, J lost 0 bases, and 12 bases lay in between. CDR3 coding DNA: TGCAGCGTTGTTGAGGGGTATTCGAACACCGGGGAGCTGTTTTTT. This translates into CSVVEGYSNTGELFF.

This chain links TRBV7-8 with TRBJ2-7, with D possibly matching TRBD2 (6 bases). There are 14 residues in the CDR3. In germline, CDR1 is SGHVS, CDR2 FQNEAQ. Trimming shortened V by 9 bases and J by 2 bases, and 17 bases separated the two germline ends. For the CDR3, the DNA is TGTGCCAGTCTTAGCACCGGGACTGCCTACGAGCAGTACTTC. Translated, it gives CASLSTGTAYEQYF.

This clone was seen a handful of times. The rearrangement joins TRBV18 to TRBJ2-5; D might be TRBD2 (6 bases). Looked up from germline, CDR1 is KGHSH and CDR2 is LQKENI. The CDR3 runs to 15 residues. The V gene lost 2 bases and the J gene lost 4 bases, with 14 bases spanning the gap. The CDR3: CASSPGRGARETQYF. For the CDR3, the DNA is TGTGCCAGCTCACCAGGTCGCGGGGCCCGAGAGACCCAGTACTTC. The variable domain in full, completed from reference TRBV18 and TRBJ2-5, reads NAGVMQNPRHLVRRRGQEARLRCSPMKGHSHVYWYRQLPEEGLKFMVYLQKENIIDESGMPKERFSAEFPKEGPSILRIQQVVRGDSAAYFCASSPGRGARETQYFGPGTRLLVL.

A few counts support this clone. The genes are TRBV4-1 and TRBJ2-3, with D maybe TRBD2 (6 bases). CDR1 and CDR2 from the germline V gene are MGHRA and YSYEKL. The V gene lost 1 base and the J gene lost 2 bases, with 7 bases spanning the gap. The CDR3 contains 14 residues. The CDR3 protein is CASSQGTITDTQYF. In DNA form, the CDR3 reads TGCGCCAGCAGCCAAGGGACTATCACAGATACGCAGTATTTT.

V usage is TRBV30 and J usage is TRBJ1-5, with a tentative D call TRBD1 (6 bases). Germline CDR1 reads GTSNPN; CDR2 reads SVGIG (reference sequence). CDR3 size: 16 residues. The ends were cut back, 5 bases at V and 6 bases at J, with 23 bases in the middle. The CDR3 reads CAWASGGANYGQPQHF. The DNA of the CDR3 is TGTGCCTGGGCGAGCGGGGGGGCGAATTACGGTCAGCCCCAGCATTTT. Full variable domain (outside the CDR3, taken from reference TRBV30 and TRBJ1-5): SQTIHQWPATLVQPVGSPLSLECTVEGTSNPNLYWYRQAAGRGLQLLFYSVGIGQISSEVPQNLSASRPQDRQFILSSKKLLLSDSGFYLCAWASGGANYGQPQHFGDGTRLSIL.

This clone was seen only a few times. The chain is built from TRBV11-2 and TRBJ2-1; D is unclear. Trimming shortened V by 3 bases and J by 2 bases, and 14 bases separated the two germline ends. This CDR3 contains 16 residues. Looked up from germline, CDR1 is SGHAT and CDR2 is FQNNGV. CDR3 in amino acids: CASSLDGLLPYNEQFF. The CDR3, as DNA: TGTGCCAGCAGCTTGGATGGGCTATTGCCCTACAATGAGCAGTTCTTC.

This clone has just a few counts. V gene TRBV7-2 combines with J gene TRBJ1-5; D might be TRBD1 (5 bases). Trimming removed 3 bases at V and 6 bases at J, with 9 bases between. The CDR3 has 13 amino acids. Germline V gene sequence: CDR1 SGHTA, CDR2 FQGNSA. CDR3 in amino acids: CASSFGGGQPQHF. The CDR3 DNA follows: TGTGCCAGCAGCTTTGGGGGAGGTCAGCCCCAGCATTTT. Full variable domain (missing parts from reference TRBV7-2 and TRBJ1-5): GAGVSQSPSNKVTEKGKDVELRCDPISGHTALYWYRQSLGQGLEFLIYFQGNSAPDKSGLPSDRFSAERTGGSVSTLTIQRTQQEDSAVYLCASSFGGGQPQHFGDGTRLSIL.

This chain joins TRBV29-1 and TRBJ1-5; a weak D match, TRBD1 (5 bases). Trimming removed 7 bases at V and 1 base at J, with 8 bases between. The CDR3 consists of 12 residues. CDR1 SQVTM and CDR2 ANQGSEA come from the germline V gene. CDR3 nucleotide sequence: TGCAGCGCGGGACTGAGCAATCAGCCCCAGCATTTT. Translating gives CSAGLSNQPQHF.